This TCR beta chain was documented in a study of Ad26.COV2.S vaccination and SARS-CoV-2 variants. V lost 5 bases and J lost 7; bases outside the gene matches: 7. Germline CDR1 reads SNHLY; CDR2 reads FYNNEI. The CDR3 length is 14 residues. The data were produced by immunoSEQ multiplex PCR, yet TCRdb's version contains in-frame clones alone and is incomplete. The sample contains fewer than 900,000 clones, roughly 90% of which appear only once. Treatment meaning: around 19 received Ad26.COV2.S at low or high dose, single or two shots; about 5 received placebo; per-sample allocation not given. The investigators took samples on day 63 after the first vaccine or placebo injection.

The chain has TRBV2 and TRBJ2-2; 7 bases line up with TRBD1. The material was peripheral blood, obtained in a trial of Ad26.COV2.S vaccine versus placebo. This receptor was taken from a person aged 18-65 years who received the Ad26.COV2.S COVID-19 vaccine or a placebo. For the CDR3, the DNA is TGTGCCAGCAGTACGACAGGGTCGATCGGGGAGCTGTTTTTT. This translates into CASSTTGSIGELFF.